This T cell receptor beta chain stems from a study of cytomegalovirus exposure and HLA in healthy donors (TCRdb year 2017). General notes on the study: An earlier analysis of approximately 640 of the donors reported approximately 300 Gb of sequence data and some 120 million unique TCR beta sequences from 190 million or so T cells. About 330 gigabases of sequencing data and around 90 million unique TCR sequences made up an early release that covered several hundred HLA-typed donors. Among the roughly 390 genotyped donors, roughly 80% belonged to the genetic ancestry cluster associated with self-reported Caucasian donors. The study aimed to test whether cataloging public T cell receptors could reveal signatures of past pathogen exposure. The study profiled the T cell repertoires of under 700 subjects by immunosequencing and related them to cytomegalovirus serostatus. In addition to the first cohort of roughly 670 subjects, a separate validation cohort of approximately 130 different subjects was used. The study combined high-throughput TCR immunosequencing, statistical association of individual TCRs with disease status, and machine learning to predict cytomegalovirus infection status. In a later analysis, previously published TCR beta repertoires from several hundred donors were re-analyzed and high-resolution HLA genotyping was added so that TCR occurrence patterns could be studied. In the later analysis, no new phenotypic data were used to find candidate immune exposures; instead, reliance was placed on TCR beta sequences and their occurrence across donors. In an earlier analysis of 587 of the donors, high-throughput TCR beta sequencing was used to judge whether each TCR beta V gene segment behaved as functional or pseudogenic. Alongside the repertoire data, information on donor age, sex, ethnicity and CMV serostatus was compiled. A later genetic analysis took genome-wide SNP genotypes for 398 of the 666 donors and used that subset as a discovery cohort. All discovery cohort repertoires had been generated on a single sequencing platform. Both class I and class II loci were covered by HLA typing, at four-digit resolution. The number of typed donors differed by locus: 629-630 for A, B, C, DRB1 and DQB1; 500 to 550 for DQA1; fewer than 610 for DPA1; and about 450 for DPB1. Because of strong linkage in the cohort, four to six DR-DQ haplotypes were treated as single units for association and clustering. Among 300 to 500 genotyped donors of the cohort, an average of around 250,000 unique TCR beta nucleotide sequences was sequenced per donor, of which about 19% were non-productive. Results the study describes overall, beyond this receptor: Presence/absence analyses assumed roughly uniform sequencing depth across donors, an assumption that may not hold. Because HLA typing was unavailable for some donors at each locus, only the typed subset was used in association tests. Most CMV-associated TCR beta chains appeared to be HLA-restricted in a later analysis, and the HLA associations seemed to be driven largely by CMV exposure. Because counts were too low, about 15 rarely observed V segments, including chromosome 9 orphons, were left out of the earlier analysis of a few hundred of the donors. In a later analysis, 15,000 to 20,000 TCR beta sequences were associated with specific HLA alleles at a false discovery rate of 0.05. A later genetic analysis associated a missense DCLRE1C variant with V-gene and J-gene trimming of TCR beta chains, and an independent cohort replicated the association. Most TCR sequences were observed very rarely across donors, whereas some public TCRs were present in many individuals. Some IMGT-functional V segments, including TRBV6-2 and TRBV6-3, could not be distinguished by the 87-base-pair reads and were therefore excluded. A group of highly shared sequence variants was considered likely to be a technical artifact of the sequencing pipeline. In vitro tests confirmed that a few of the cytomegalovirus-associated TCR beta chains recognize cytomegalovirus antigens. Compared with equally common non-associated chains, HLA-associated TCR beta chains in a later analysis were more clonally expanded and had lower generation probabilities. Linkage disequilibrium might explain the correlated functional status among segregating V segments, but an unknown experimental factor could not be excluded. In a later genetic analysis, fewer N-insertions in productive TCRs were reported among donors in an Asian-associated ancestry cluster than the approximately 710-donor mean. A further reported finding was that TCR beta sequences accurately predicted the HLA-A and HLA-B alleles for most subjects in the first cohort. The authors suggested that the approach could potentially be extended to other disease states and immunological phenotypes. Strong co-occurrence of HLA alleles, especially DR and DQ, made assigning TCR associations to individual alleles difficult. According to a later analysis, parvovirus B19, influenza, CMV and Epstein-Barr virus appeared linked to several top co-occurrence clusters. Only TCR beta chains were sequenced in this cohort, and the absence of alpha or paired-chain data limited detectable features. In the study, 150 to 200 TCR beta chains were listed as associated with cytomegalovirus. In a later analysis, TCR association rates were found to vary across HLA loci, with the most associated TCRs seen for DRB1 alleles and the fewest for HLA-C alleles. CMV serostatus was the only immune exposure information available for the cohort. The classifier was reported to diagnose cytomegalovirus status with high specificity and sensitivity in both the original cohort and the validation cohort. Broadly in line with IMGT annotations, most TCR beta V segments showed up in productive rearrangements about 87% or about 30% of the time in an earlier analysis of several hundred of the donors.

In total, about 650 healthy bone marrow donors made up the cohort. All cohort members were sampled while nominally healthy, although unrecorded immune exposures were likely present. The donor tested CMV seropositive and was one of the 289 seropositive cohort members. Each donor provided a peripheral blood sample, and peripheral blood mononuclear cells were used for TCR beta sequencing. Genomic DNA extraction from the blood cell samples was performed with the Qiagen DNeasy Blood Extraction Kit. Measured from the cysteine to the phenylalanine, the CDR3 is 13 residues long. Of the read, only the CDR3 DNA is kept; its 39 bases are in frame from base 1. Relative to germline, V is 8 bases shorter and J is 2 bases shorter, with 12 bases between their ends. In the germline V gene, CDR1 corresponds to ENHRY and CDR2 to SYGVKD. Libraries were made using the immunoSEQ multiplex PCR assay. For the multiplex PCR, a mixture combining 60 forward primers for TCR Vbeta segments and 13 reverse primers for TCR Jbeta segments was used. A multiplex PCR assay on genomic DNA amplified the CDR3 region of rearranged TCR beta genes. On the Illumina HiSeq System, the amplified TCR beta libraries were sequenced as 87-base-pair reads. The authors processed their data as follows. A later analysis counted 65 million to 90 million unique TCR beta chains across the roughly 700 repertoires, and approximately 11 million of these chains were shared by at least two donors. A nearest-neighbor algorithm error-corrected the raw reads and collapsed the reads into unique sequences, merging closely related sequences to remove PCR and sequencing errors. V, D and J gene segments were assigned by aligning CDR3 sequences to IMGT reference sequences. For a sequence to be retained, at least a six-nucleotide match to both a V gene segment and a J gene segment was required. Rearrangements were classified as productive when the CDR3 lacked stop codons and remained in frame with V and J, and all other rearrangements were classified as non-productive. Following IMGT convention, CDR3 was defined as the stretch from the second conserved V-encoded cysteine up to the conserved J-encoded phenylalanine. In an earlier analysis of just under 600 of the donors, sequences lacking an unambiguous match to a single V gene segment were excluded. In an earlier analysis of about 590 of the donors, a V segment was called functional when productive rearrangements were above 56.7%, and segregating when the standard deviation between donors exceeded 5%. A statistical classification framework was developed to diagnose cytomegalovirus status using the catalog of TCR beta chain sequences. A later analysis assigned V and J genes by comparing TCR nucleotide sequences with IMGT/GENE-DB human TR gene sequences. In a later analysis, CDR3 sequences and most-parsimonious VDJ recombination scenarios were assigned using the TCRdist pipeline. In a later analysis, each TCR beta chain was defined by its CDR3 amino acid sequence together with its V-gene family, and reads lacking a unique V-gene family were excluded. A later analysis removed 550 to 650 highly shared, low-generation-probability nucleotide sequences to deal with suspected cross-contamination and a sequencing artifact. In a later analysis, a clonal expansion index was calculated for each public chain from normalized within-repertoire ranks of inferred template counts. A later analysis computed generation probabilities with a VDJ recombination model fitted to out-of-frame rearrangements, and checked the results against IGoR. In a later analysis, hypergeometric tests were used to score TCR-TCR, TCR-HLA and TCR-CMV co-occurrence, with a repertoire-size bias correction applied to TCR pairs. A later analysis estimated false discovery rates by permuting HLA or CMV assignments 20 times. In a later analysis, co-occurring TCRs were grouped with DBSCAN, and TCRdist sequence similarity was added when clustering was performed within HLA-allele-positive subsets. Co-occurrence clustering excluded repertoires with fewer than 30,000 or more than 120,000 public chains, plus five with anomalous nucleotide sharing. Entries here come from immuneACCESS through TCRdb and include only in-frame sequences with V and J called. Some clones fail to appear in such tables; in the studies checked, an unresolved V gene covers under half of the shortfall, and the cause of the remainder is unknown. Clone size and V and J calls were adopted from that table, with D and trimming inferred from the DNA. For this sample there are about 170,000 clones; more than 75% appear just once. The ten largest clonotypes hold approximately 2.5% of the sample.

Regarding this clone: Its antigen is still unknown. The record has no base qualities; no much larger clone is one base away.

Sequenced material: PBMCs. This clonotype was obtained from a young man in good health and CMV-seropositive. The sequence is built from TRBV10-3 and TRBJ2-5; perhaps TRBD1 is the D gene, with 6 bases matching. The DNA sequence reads TGTGCCATCTCGGGACAACAGCAAGAGACCCAGTACTTC. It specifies CAISGQQQETQYF.